The 31 T cell receptor beta chains below come from one sample, sequenced in a study of blood T cell repertoires in COVID-19 (dated by TCRdb to between 2020 and 2021). Receptor libraries were prepared by the immunoSEQ multiplex PCR assay. The immuneACCESS repertoire file appears here via TCRdb, limited to in-frame rearrangements. These files lack a portion of the clones; in checked studies, under half of the deficit traces to unresolved V genes, and the cause of the others is not known. The sample yields roughly 200,000 clones; around 79% were counted once. Roughly 5.7% of the sample rests with the top ten. Sequences were obtained from peripheral blood. These receptors were collected from a woman in her thirties or forties with COVID-19, enrolled during active disease.

The chain joins TRBV4-3 to TRBJ2-1; perhaps TRBD1 as D (6 bases). From germline, CDR1 is LGHNA and CDR2 YSLEER. The CDR3 runs 15 residues. The V end was cut by 0 bases, the J end by 6 bases, with 12 bases between. CDR3 region: CASSQDNLGGNEQFF. The CDR3 region has the DNA TGCGCCAGCAGCCAAGATAATTTAGGGGGCAATGAGCAGTTCTTC.

This clone was recorded only once. The rearrangement links TRBV3-1 (or the pseudogene TRBV3-2) to TRBJ1-2; no clear D. This CDR3 has 15 amino acids. The germline V gene encodes CDR1 LGHDT and CDR2 YNNKEL (reference sequence). Trimming pared 4 bases from V and 4 bases from J, leaving 16 bases between. CDR3 amino acids: CASSPLGRAAYGYTF. CDR3 bases: TGTGCCAGCAGCCCCCTGGGGAGGGCGGCCTATGGCTACACCTTC.

This chain links TRBV20-1 with TRBJ2-7; D may be TRBD1 (5 bases). CDR3 length: 12 residues. The V and J ends lost 3 bases and 5 bases respectively, with 11 bases between them. The germline V gene encodes CDR1 DFQATT and CDR2 SNEGSKA (reference sequence). CDR3 nucleotide sequence: TGCAGTGCTAGTAGACAGTTCCACGAGCAGTACTTC. Translation gives CSASRQFHEQYF.

The chain uses TRBV27 and TRBJ1-2; 7 bases line up with TRBD1. With 6 bases clipped from V and 8 bases from J, the junction kept 9 bases outside the gene matches. The CDR3 is 13 residues long. The germline V gene has CDR1 MNHEY and CDR2 SMNVEV (reference sequence). For the CDR3, the DNA is TGTGCCAGCAGGTACCGGGACAGCCGAGGCTACACCTTC. This gives the protein CASRYRDSRGYTF.

On this clone: Other DNA sequences in this sample translate to the same CDR3. The chain carries TRBV7-9 and TRBJ1-1; D gene ambiguous. With 3 bases removed from V and 6 bases from J, the gap between germline ends came to 5 bases. The CDR3 contains 11 residues. Germline V gives CDR1 SEHNR, CDR2 FQNEAQ (reference sequence). Here the CDR3 reads CASSFVSEAFF. CDR3 nucleotide sequence: TGTGCCAGCAGCTTCGTTTCTGAAGCTTTCTTT.

The chain couples TRBV15 to TRBJ2-5; 13 nucleotides agree with TRBD2. This CDR3 has 19 residues. Germline CDR1 is LNHNV and CDR2 is YYDKDF (reference sequence). V was clipped by 0 bases and J by 6 bases; unmatched bases: 13. In DNA, the CDR3 is TGTGCCACCAGCAGAGATGGCGCACTAGCGGGAGGGCGAAGACAGACCCAGTACTTC. Protein product: CATSRDGALAGGRRQTQYF. The whole variable domain, remainder taken from reference TRBV15 and TRBJ2-5, is DAMVIQNPRYQVTQFGKPVTLSCSQTLNHNVMYWYQQKSSQAPKLLFHYYDKDFNNEADTPDNFQSRRPNTSFCFLDIRSPGLGDTAMYLCATSRDGALAGGRRQTQYFGPGTRLLVL.

The chain carries TRBV27 and TRBJ2-1; 7 bases are shared with TRBD2. The CDR3 spans 16 residues. V trimming: 5 bases; J trimming: 6 bases; junction bases outside the gene matches: 13. Germline V gene lookup returns CDR1 MNHEY and CDR2 SMNVEV (reference sequence). The CDR3, as DNA: TGTGCCAGCAGTCGCCTAGCGGAGGGATGGGGCAATGAGCAGTTCTTC. It codes for CASSRLAEGWGNEQFF.

This clone was observed a few times. The CDR3 nucleotides are TGCGCCAGCAGCATAGACAGGTTGAACACTGAAGCTTTCTTT. It codes for CASSIDRLNTEAFF. This rearrangement joins TRBV4-3 to TRBJ1-1; possible D gene TRBD1, 6 bases. V was clipped by 5 bases and J by 0 bases, with 10 bases between them. Germline CDR1 reads LGHNA; CDR2 reads YSLEER. The CDR3 covers 14 residues.

This chain joins TRBV6-1 and TRBJ2-1; D uncertain. The CDR3 loop spans 16 amino acids. V dropped 2 bases and J dropped 0 bases, with 11 bases sitting between them. Germline CDR1 is MNHNS and CDR2 is SASEGT. The CDR3 is CASSESLFSSYNEQFF. The CDR3, as DNA: TGTGCCAGCAGTGAATCGCTTTTCAGCTCCTACAATGAGCAGTTCTTC.

The genes are TRBV6-6 and TRBJ2-7; TRBD1 aligns across 11 bases. Germline values: CDR1 MNHNY, CDR2 SVGAGI (reference sequence). Trimming took 0 bases from V and 6 from J; bases not matched to a gene: 1. This CDR3 has 14 residues. CDR3 sequence: CASSYSDRGREQYF. The CDR3 DNA reads as TGTGCCAGCAGTTACTCGGACAGGGGGCGCGAGCAGTACTTC.

This clone was counted a few times. The chain links TRBV27 to TRBJ2-7; weak D call: TRBD1 (6 bases). CDR3 length equals 12 residues. Trimming stripped 5 bases from V and 6 bases from J, with 11 bases between. Germline CDR1 MNHEY, CDR2 SMNVEV (reference sequence). The CDR3 nucleotides read TGTGCCAGCAGTCTTGCCAGGGGCGAGCAGTACTTC. It translates to CASSLARGEQYF.

The chain uses TRBV7-9 and TRBJ1-2; TRBD1 is a possible D gene (6 bases). CDR3 length: 12 amino acids. Trimming removed 5 bases at V and 8 bases at J, with 12 bases between. The V gene's germline CDR1 is SEHNR and CDR2 FQNEAQ (reference sequence). CDR3 amino acids: CASSAIQGGYTF. The CDR3 DNA reads TGTGCCAGCAGCGCCATACAGGGAGGCTACACCTTC.

V is TRBV5-1 and J is TRBJ2-5; TRBD2 matches 9 bases. CDR1 SGHRS and CDR2 YFSETQ come from the germline V gene. The CDR3 length is 16 residues. The trim removed 2 bases at V and 3 bases at J, leaving 8 bases unmatched. CDR3 region: CASSLRSIAGEETQYF. CDR3 nucleotide sequence: TGCGCCAGCAGCTTAAGGTCGATAGCGGGAGAAGAGACCCAGTACTTC.

With respect to this clone: The same CDR3 is also encoded by other DNA sequences in this sample. V usage is TRBV4-3 and J usage is TRBJ1-5, with D unresolved. Germline values: CDR1 LGHNA, CDR2 YSLEER. V was trimmed by 0 bases and J by 4 bases, leaving 13 bases between them. This CDR3 has 16 residues. This chain's CDR3 is CASSQDLRGGNQPQHF. The CDR3 DNA reads as TGCGCCAGCAGCCAAGACCTCCGGGGAGGGAATCAGCCCCAGCATTTT.

In DNA form, the CDR3 reads TGTGCCAGTACTGGCACAGGGCGAGGGCATGAAAAACTGTTTTTT. Translating it yields CASTGTGRGHEKLFF. The gene calls are TRBV19 and TRBJ1-4; weak D call: TRBD1 (6 bases). The CDR3 extends over 15 amino acids. V lost 7 bases and J 6 bases, leaving 18 bases between the germline ends. Looked up from germline, CDR1 is LNHDA and CDR2 is SQIVND (reference sequence). Full variable domain (missing parts from reference TRBV19 and TRBJ1-4): DGGITQSPKYLFRKEGQNVTLSCEQNLNHDAMYWYRQDPGQGLRLIYYSQIVNDFQKGDIAEGYSVSREKKESFPLTVTSAQKNPTAFYLCASTGTGRGHEKLFFGSGTQLSVL.

This chain connects TRBV7-3 to TRBJ2-1, with 7 bases that match TRBD2. With V trimmed by 7 bases and J by 3 bases, 12 bases remained unmatched. Germline-derived CDR1 and CDR2 are SGHTA and FQGTGA. The CDR3 has 16 amino acids. CDR3 sequence (DNA): TGTGCCAGCAACGAATTCGGGGGGAATAACTACAATGAGCAGTTCTTC. The encoded protein is CASNEFGGNNYNEQFF.

The V gene is TRBV27, the J gene TRBJ2-7; 14 nucleotides line up with TRBD2. Per the germline V gene, CDR1 is MNHEY and CDR2 is SMNVEV (reference sequence). This CDR3 has 15 residues. The trim removed 7 bases at V and 5 bases at J, leaving 7 bases unmatched. CDR3 region: CASIIGTSGSHEQYF. The CDR3 DNA reads as TGTGCCAGCATCATAGGGACTAGCGGGAGCCACGAGCAGTACTTC.

This clone was found a few times. The V gene is TRBV7-6, the J gene TRBJ2-1, with 7 positions matching TRBD2. The CDR3 sequence is 17 residues long. Germline assignment: CDR1 SGHVS and CDR2 FNYEAQ. Trimming cost V 5 bases and J 0 bases; bases outside gene matches: 10. Written as DNA, the CDR3 is TGTGCCAGCAGCCGCGGGGGATTCTCTAGCTCCTACAATGAGCAGTTCTTC. The encoded protein is CASSRGGFSSSYNEQFF.

This clone was recorded only once. The chain joins TRBV4-2 to TRBJ2-7; the D gene is possibly TRBD2 (7 bases). Germline assignment: CDR1 LGHNA and CDR2 YNFKEQ. The CDR3 length is 16 residues. Trimming stripped 1 base from V and 1 base from J, with 14 bases between. The CDR3: CASSQGGGPDSYEQYF. In nucleotides, the CDR3 is TGTGCCAGCAGCCAAGGGGGGGGGCCCGATTCCTACGAGCAGTACTTC.

This clone was seen once. The chain combines TRBV19 with TRBJ2-1, with D possibly being TRBD2 (7 bases). The germline CDR1 and CDR2 sequences are LNHDA and SQIVND (reference sequence). V lost 8 bases and J 9 bases, leaving 23 bases between the germline ends. The CDR3 has 15 residues. CDR3 sequence (DNA): TGTGCCAGTGTCATAAAGGGGGGAGGGGTTGGTGAGCAGTTCTTC. Its translation: CASVIKGGGVGEQFF. The whole variable domain, remainder taken from reference TRBV19 and TRBJ2-1, is DGGITQSPKYLFRKEGQNVTLSCEQNLNHDAMYWYRQDPGQGLRLIYYSQIVNDFQKGDIAEGYSVSREKKESFPLTVTSAQKNPTAFYLCASVIKGGGVGEQFFGPGTRLTVL.

The chain couples TRBV2 to TRBJ2-5; D is unresolved. Germline CDR1 is SNHLY and CDR2 is FYNNEI. The CDR3 has 13 amino acids. Between the trimmed V and J ends, which lost 6 bases and 4 bases, there was a span of 12 bases. CDR3 amino acids: CASRAGRGETQYF. The CDR3, as DNA: TGTGCCAGCAGGGCCGGTCGAGGAGAGACCCAGTACTTC. The whole variable domain, filled in from reference TRBV2 and TRBJ2-5, reads EPEVTQTPSHQVTQMGQEVILRCVPISNHLYFYWYRQILGQKVEFLVSFYNNEISEKSEIFDDQFSVERPDGSNFTLKIRSTKLEDSAMYFCASRAGRGETQYFGPGTRLLVL.

The rearrangement uses TRBV27 and TRBJ2-7, with 7 bases identical to TRBD1. Germline loops: CDR1 MNHEY, CDR2 SMNVEV (reference sequence). CDR3 length: 13 residues. The V and J ends lost 4 bases and 5 bases, in that order; junction bases with no gene match: 5. Written as DNA, the CDR3 is TGTGCCAGCAGTTCGGGACAGCCTGACGAGCAGTACTTC. Protein: CASSSGQPDEQYF.

Here the CDR3 reads CASSRTGQETQYF. Written as DNA, the CDR3 is TGTGCCAGCAGCCGGACGGGACAAGAGACCCAGTACTTC. The rearrangement joins TRBV5-6 to TRBJ2-5; D is perhaps TRBD2 (5 bases). Germline-derived CDR1 and CDR2 are SGHDT and YYEEEE. The CDR3 is 13 residues long. The V gene lost 4 bases and the J gene lost 2 bases, with 9 bases spanning the gap.

In this sample, this clone turned up once. The chain joins TRBV6-4 to TRBJ1-5; D unclear. The germline CDR1 and CDR2 sequences are MRHNA and SNTAGT. The CDR3 covers 13 residues. V was cut by 5 bases and J by 5 bases, with 10 bases left in between. The CDR3 coding sequence is TGTGCCAGCAGTCCCTATCCGGATCAGCCCCAGCATTTT. The encoded protein is CASSPYPDQPQHF.

The genes are TRBV15 and TRBJ1-4; tentative D call: TRBD1 (5 bases). CDR1 is LNHNV and CDR2 is YYDKDF in the germline V gene (reference sequence). The CDR3 extends over 14 amino acids. Trimming removed 5 bases from V and 7 bases from J, with 14 bases in between. CDR3 nucleotide sequence: TGTGCCACCAGCGCCAGGGAGGGCGGTGAAAAACTGTTTTTT. Amino acid sequence: CATSAREGGEKLFF.

The chain uses TRBV30 and TRBJ1-5; TRBD1 agrees at 7 bases. CDR1 and CDR2 (germline): GTSNPN, SVGIG (reference sequence). The CDR3 loop spans 18 amino acids. With V trimmed by 2 bases and J by 1 base, 14 bases remained unmatched. The CDR3 region has the DNA TGTGCCTGGAGTTTCGAGGACAGGACGGTGTGGAGCAATCAGCCCCAGCATTTT. As protein: CAWSFEDRTVWSNQPQHF.

This rearrangement joins TRBV25-1 to TRBJ1-3; 10 bases are a match to TRBD1. Germline trimming cut 6 bases from V and 3 bases from J; bases unmatched to any gene: 8. CDR1 is MGHDK and CDR2 is SYGVNS in the germline V gene. CDR3 length equals 16 residues. In DNA, the CDR3 is TGTGCCAGCAGAGGGGACAGGGGCGACTTTGGAAACACCATATATTTT. This translates into CASRGDRGDFGNTIYF.

The rearrangement uses TRBV10-3 and TRBJ1-3; D is perhaps TRBD1 (5 bases). Germline values: CDR1 ENHRY, CDR2 SYGVKD. Deletions cut 4 bases from V and 4 bases from J, with 14 bases between. This CDR3 is 15 amino acids long. The CDR3 here is CAISGVAGVGNTIYF. In DNA, the CDR3 is TGTGCCATCAGTGGAGTAGCGGGGGTCGGAAACACCATATATTTT.

This sequence joins TRBV19 and TRBJ1-4; no reliable D call. Germline CDR1 is LNHDA and CDR2 is SQIVND (reference sequence). The V and J ends lost 3 bases and 9 bases respectively, with 8 bases between them. The length of the CDR3 is 12 residues. The CDR3: CASSIPQKKLFF. The CDR3 DNA sequence: TGTGCCAGTAGTATCCCCCAAAAAAAACTGTTTTTT. Together with reference TRBV19 and TRBJ1-4, the CDR3 gives the full variable domain: DGGITQSPKYLFRKEGQNVTLSCEQNLNHDAMYWYRQDPGQGLRLIYYSQIVNDFQKGDIAEGYSVSREKKESFPLTVTSAQKNPTAFYLCASSIPQKKLFFGSGTQLSVL.

The chain uses TRBV6-6 and TRBJ1-3, with D uncertain. CDR1 MNHNY and CDR2 SVGAGI come from the germline V gene (reference sequence). Deletions cut 8 bases from V and 0 bases from J, with 5 bases between. This CDR3 comprises 12 residues. DNA for the CDR3: TGTGCCAGCCGGTCCTCTGGAAACACCATATATTTT. Protein sequence: CASRSSGNTIYF.

The chain is built from TRBV2 and TRBJ2-7, with D possibly matching TRBD2 (5 bases). This CDR3 has 12 residues. Germline CDR1 and CDR2: SNHLY and FYNNEI. V lost 6 bases to trimming and J lost 3 bases, with 9 bases between them. The CDR3 nucleotides read TGTGCCAGCAGGGGTGGAGGCTACGAGCAGTACTTC. Protein sequence: CASRGGGYEQYF.